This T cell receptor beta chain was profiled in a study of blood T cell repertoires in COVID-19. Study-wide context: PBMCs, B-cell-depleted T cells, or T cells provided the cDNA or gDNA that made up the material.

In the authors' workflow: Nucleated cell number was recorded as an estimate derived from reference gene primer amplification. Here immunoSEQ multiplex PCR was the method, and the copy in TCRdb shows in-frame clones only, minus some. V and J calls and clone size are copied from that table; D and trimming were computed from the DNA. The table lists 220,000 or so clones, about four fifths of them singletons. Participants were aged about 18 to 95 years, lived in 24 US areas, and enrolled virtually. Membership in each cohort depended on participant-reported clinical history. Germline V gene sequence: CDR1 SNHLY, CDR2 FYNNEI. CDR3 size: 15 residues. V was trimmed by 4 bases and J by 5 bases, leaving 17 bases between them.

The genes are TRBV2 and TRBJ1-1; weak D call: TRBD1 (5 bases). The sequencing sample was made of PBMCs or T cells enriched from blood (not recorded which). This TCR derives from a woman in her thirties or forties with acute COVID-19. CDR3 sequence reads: CASSGRLTGGTEAFF. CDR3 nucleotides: TGTGCCAGCAGTGGAAGGCTAACCGGGGGAACTGAAGCTTTCTTT.